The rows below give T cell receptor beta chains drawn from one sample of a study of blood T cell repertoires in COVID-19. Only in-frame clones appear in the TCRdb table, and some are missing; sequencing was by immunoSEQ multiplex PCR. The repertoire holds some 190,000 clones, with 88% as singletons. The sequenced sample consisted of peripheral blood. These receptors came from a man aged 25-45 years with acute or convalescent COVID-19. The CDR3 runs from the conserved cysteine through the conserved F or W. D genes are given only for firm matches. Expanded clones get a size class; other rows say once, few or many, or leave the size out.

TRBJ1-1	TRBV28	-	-	TGTGCCAGCACCTTGAACACTGAAGCTTTCTTT	CASTLNTEAFF
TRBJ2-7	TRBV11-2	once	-	TGTGCCAGCAGCTTAGATTATTCCTCCTACGAGCAGTACTTC	CASSLDYSSYEQYF
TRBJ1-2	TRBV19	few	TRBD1	TGTGCCAGTAGCGTTTTGGGGGACAGAGCTAACTATGGCTACACCTTC	CASSVLGDRANYGYTF
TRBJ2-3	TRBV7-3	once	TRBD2	TGTGCCAGCAGCCCCAGCGGGGGCACAGATACGCAGTATTTT	CASSPSGGTDTQYF
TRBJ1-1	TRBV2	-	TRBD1	TGTGCCAGCAGTCAGGGGGAGAACACTGAAGCTTTCTTT	CASSQGENTEAFF
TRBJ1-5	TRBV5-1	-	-	TGCGCCAGCAGTCGCACCGGAGGGAGCAATCAGCCCCAGCATTTT	CASSRTGGSNQPQHF
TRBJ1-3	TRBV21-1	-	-	TGTGCCAGCAGCAAAGCGGGGAGGGGCAGATCTCGACAGGACTACTTGAGCTCTGGAAACACCATATATTTT	CASSKAGRGRSRQDYLSSGNTIYF
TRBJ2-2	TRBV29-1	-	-	TGCAGCGTCATCCTGGTCAGGAGGGCAGGGACCGGGGAGCTGTTTTTT	CSVILVRRAGTGELFF
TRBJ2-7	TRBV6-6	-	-	TGTGCCAGCAGAGCTTGGACTTCGGGCCCTCTTGAGCAGTACTTC	CASRAWTSGPLEQYF
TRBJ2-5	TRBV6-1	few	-	TGTGCCAGCAGTGAGCCGGGAGTCGGGACCCAGTACTTC	CASSEPGVGTQYF
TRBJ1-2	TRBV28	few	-	TGTGCCAGCAGTCCCCCGGGGGAGTTTAACTATGGCTACACCTTC	CASSPPGEFNYGYTF
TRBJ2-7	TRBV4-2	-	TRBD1	TGTGCCAGCAGCCAAGAGCGAAGGACAGGGGGTTACTACGAGCAGTACTTC	CASSQERRTGGYYEQYF
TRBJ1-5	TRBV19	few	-	TGTGCCAGCGACGATCGCAGGGGAAACAATCAGCCCCAGCATTTT	CASDDRRGNNQPQHF
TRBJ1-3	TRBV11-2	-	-	TGTGCCAGCAGCCCAGGGCCGGGAAACACCATATATTTT	CASSPGPGNTIYF
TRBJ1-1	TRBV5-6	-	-	TGTGCCAGCAGCCTTCTATGGACTGAAGCTTTCTTT	CASSLLWTEAFF
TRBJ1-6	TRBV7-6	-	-	TGTGCCAGCAGCTTAGTGTCGGGGAATAATTCACCCCTCCACTTT	CASSLVSGNNSPLHF
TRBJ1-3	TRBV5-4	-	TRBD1	TGTGCCAGCAGTAGGGACAGGGTCTCTGGAAACACCATATATTTT	CASSRDRVSGNTIYF
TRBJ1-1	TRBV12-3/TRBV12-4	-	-	TGTGCCAGCAGTTCAACAGGGCCCACTGAAGCTTTCTTT	CASSSTGPTEAFF
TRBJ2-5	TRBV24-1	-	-	TGTGCCACCAGTGCCCCGGGTCTGGGAGAGACCCAGTACTTC	CATSAPGLGETQYF
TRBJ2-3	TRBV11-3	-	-	TGTGCCAGCAGCCCGCATCAGGGTGTGGGCACAGATACGCAGTATTTT	CASSPHQGVGTDTQYF
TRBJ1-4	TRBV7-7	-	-	TGTGAGAGTCACCCCCTCGGGAAACTGTTTTTT	CESHPLGKLFF
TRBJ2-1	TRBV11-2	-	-	TGTGCCAGCAGCCTACGTGCGGACGGGAGCTATTTTGAGCAGTTCTTC	CASSLRADGSYFEQFF
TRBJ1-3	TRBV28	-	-	TGTGCCAGCAGTCCCCCACGCGCCTCTGGAAACACCATATATTTT	CASSPPRASGNTIYF
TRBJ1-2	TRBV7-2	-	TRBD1	TGTGCCAGCAGCTTAGGGACAGGGGCCTATGGCTACACCTTC	CASSLGTGAYGYTF
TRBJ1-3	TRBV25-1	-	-	TGTGCCAGCAGTTTTTACTCTGGAAACACCATATATTTT	CASSFYSGNTIYF
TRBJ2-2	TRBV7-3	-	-	TGTGCCAGCAGCCCACAGGGGAACACCGGGGAGCTGTTTTTT	CASSPQGNTGELFF
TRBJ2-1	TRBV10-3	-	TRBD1	TGTGCCATCAGTGAGTCCTTACGGACAGGGGGAGGGAATGAGCAGTTCTTC	CAISESLRTGGGNEQFF
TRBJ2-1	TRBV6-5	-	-	TGTGCCACCCAGGGGATAAACTACAATGAGCAGTTCTTC	CATQGINYNEQFF
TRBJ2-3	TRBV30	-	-	TGTGCCTGGAGTGTCTCGGCGGGGGCCACAGATACGCAGTATTTT	CAWSVSAGATDTQYF
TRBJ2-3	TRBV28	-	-	TGTGCCAGCATCCCCTCCCCTGGCGGGGTCACAGATACGCAGTATTTT	CASIPSPGGVTDTQYF
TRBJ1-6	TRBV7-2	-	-	TGTGCCAGCAGCCCGCTCGGGGGGCGGAATTCACCCCTCCACTTT	CASSPLGGRNSPLHF
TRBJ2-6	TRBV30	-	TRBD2	TGTGCCTGGAGTAGAATAGCGGGAGGCTTTGGGGCCAACGTCCTGACTTTC	CAWSRIAGGFGANVLTF
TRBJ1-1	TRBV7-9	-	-	TGTGCCAGCAGCGCCGGGGATTACACTGAAGCTTTCTTT	CASSAGDYTEAFF
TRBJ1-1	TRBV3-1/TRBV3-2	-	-	TGTGCCAGCAGCCAAGGGGCAGGGGTCGACACTGAAGCTTTCTTT	CASSQGAGVDTEAFF
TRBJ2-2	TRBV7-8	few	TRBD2	TGTGCCAGCAGCGAGGGGACTAGGACGAACACCGGGGAGCTGTTTTTT	CASSEGTRTNTGELFF
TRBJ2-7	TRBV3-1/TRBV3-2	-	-	TGTGCCAGCAGCCAAGGTTACAATTCCTACGAGCAGTACTTC	CASSQGYNSYEQYF
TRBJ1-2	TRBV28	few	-	TGTGCCAGCCTGACAGCGAATAACTATGGCTACACCTTC	CASLTANNYGYTF
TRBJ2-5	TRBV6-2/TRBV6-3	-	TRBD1	TGTGCCAGCAGCCGAATCTCCGGGACAGTGTGGGAGACCCAGTACTTC	CASSRISGTVWETQYF
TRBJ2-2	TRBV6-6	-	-	TGTGCCAGCAGTTACGGCGGTGGGAACACCGGGGAGCTGTTTTTT	CASSYGGGNTGELFF
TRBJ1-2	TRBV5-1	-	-	TGCGCCAGCACAAAGTCGGACAGCTACTATGGCTACACCTTC	CASTKSDSYYGYTF
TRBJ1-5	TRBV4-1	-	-	TGCGCCAGCAGCCAAGGGCAGGGTAGAAATCAGCCCCAGCATTTT	CASSQGQGRNQPQHF
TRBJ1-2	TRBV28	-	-	TGTGCCAGCAGAAGACAGAGAGCTAACTATGGCTACACCTTC	CASRRQRANYGYTF
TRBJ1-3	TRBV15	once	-	TGTGCCACCAGCAGAGGGAAAGGGAGCTCTGGAAACACCATATATTTT	CATSRGKGSSGNTIYF
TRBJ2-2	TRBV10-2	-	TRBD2	TGCGCCAGCAGGAAGGTGGCGGGGGGAAACACCGGGGAGCTGTTTTTT	CASRKVAGGNTGELFF
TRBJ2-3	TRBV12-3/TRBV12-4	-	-	TGTGCCAGCAGAAGCAACACAGATACGCAGTATTTT	CASRSNTDTQYF
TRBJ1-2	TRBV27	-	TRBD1	TGTGCCAGCAGTCCCGGGGACAGGGACGACTACACCTTC	CASSPGDRDDYTF
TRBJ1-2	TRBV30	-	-	TGTGCCTGGAGAGCGGCGCCTGGGGTATATGGCTACACCTTC	CAWRAAPGVYGYTF
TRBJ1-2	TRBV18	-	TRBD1	TGTGCCAGCTCGAAGGACAGGGTGATGGATGGCTACACCTTC	CASSKDRVMDGYTF
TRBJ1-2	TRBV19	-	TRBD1	TGTGCCATAGGGACAGGGGAAAAAAACTATGGCTACACCTTC	CAIGTGEKNYGYTF
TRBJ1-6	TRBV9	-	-	TGTGCCAGCAGCGTAGCTGGGGACACCAATTCACCCCTCCACTTT	CASSVAGDTNSPLHF
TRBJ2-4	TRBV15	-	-	TGTGCCACCAGCAGAGATCTTCGAGGGGCCAAAAACATTCAGTACTTC	CATSRDLRGAKNIQYF
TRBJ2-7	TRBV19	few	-	TGTGCCAGTAGTAACTCTCCCCGGCACAGTACCTACGAGCAGTACTTC	CASSNSPRHSTYEQYF
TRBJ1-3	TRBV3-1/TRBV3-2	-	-	TGTGCCAGCAGCCAGAGGAGCTCTGGAAACACCATATATTTT	CASSQRSSGNTIYF
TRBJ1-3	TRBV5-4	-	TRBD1	TGTGCCAGCAGCTCCCCGGGACAGCTCTCTGGAAACACCATATATTTT	CASSSPGQLSGNTIYF
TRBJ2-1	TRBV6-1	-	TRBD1	TGTGCCAGCAGTGAACCGGGACAGGGCAATGAGCAGTTCTTC	CASSEPGQGNEQFF
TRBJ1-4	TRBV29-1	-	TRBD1	TGCAGCGTCGCCTTCAGGGGGCTTGGGGAAAAACTGTTTTTT	CSVAFRGLGEKLFF
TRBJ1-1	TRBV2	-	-	TGTGCCAGCAACGGGTGGAGAAACACTGAAGCTTTCTTT	CASNGWRNTEAFF